What follows is one TCR beta chain and its context. This entry belongs to a study of early T cells in non-severe SARS-CoV-2 infection. TCRdb passed the 5' RACE reads through MiXCR, listing each CDR3 protein once. This sample has some 78,000 distinct CDR3 sequences; 13% occur once, and the top ten carry 5.5% to 7.5%. V was clipped by 4 bases and J by 3 bases; unmatched bases: 4. The CDR3 is 15 residues long. Germline values: CDR1 SGHVS, CDR2 FQNEAQ. Specimen: whole blood. The clonotype comes from an adult who was a healthcare worker with PCR-confirmed SARS-CoV-2 infection or an uninfected control (not recorded which). The chain links TRBV7-8 to TRBJ2-1; 9 bases fit TRBD1. The CDR3 bases are TGTGCCAGCAGCTCGGGGACAGGGCTCTACAATGAGCAGTTCTTC. This codes for CASSSGTGLYNEQFF.